This T cell receptor (beta chain) was found in a study of cytomegalovirus exposure and HLA in healthy donors. Use of 60 Vbeta and 13 Jbeta primers characterized the PCR. Repertoires were generated with immunoSEQ multiplex PCR, while TCRdb's copy carries only in-frame clones and drops some. In the table there are roughly 120,000 clones, 73% of which are singletons. Sequences were obtained from PBMCs. The origin of this receptor is a man aged 60-69 years in good health and CMV-seropositive.

As DNA, the CDR3 is TGTGCCAGCAGTGAAAACAGGGGGTGGGCAGAGACCCAGTACTTC. Translation gives CASSENRGWAETQYF. The chain links TRBV6-1 to TRBJ2-5; 8 bases are a match to TRBD1. The junction had 6 bases not matched to a gene; V was cut back by 2 bases and J by 4 bases. CDR1 is MNHNS, CDR2 SASEGT, per germline. The CDR3 spans 15 residues.